This T cell receptor beta chain is drawn from a study of beta chain features in type 1 diabetes. Whole-study findings and limits: The naive, central memory and Treg TCRB repertoires looked more alike in patients than they did in healthy donors. The study found moderately but significantly shorter TCRB CDR3s in all four CD4+ subsets of Type 1 diabetes patients.

The isolated RNA, all of it, was reverse transcribed, so expressed TCRB transcripts were what got sequenced. Average reads for naive, central memory and regulatory T cell samples were several million. The protocol was immunoSEQ multiplex PCR, while the TCRdb copy is restricted to in-frame clones and leaves out a portion. The table lists about 700,000 clones, around 15% of them singletons, with approximately 0.022% in the top ten. Trimming removed 6 bases at V and 8 bases at J, with 19 bases between. CDR1 and CDR2 (germline): SGHTA, FQGNSA. The CDR3 is made up of 14 amino acids. As regards this clone: Its antigen is undetermined.

The receptor was derived from a man younger than 35 with type 1 diabetes. The V and J genes are TRBV7-2 and TRBJ1-2; D perhaps matches TRBD1 (6 bases). The specimen sequenced was naive CD4+ T cells from blood. The chain's CDR3 is CASRYAGTRSGYTF. The CDR3 coding sequence is TGTGCCAGCAGATATGCCGGGACACGATCCGGCTACACCTTC.